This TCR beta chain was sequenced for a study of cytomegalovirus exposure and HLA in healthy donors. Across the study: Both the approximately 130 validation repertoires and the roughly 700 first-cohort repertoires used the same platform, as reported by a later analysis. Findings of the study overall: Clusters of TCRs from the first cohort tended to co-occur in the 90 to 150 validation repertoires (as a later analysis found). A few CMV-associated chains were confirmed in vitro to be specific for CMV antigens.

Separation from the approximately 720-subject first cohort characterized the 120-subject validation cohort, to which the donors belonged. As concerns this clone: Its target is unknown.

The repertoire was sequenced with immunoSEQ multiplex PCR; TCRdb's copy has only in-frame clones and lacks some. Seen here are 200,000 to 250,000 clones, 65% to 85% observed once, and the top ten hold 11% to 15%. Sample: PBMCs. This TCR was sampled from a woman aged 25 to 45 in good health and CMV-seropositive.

The CDR3 loop is CASSLAGDGTEAFF. DNA of the CDR3: TGTGCCAGCAGCTTAGCGGGGGACGGCACTGAAGCTTTCTTT. V and J are TRBV7-8 and TRBJ1-1, with a weak D call TRBD1 (5 bases). The germline CDR1 and CDR2 sequences are SGHVS and FQNEAQ. Trimming cost V 0 bases and J 4 bases, with 9 bases left between them. The CDR3 spans 14 residues.